A single sample is the source of the 19 T cell receptor beta chains below, sequenced in a study of T-cell reconstitution after alpha-beta-depleted transplantation in children. Molecular barcoding with unique molecular identifiers was used for the TCRbeta library. TCRdb independently ran MiXCR on the PCR reads; one entry per CDR3 protein. The table shows more than 450,000 distinct CDR3 sequences, with around 20% occurring only once. The specimen comprised PBMCs from the stem cell graft donor, sampled from the stem cell graft. Receptors originate from a human donor who donated a stem cell graft to a child with acute lymphoblastic leukemia.

There are a few counts of this clonotype. The chain carries TRBV7-2 and TRBJ2-7; 8 bases fit TRBD1. The ends lost 3 bases at V and 4 bases at J; junction bases unmatched: 5. The CDR3 consists of 14 residues. Germline assignment: CDR1 SGHTA and CDR2 FQGNSA. The CDR3 DNA is TGTGCCAGCAGCTTCCCAGACAGGGGTTACGAGCAGTACTTC. It specifies CASSFPDRGYEQYF.

This clonotype has a handful of counts. This sequence joins TRBV7-9 and TRBJ2-3; D gene uncertain. The ends were cut back, 8 bases at V and 5 bases at J, with 14 bases in the middle. CDR1 is SEHNR and CDR2 is FQNEAQ in the germline V gene (reference sequence). The CDR3 is 13 residues long. CDR3 in DNA: TGTGCCAGCTACTACCTTGCGAAAGATACGCAGTATTTT. This translates into CASYYLAKDTQYF.

The V call is TRBV29-1, the J call TRBJ2-1, with 12 bases that match TRBD2. This CDR3 is 15 amino acids long. Unmatched junction bases numbered 7, after V lost 1 base and J lost 9 bases. The germline gives CDR1 SQVTM, CDR2 ANQGSEA. The CDR3 DNA sequence: TGCAGCGTTGAAGGGCTAGCGGGAGGGCCCGGTGAGCAGTTCTTC. It codes for CSVEGLAGGPGEQFF.

This chain connects TRBV20-1 to TRBJ1-3; D uncertain. This CDR3 comprises 14 residues. Germline values: CDR1 DFQATT, CDR2 SNEGSKA (reference sequence). V lost 2 bases and J lost 0, with 8 bases in between. The chain's CDR3 is CSARTVISGNTIYF. In DNA, the CDR3 is TGCAGTGCTAGAACAGTAATCTCTGGAAACACCATATATTTT.

The chain couples TRBV20-1 to TRBJ2-3; 9 bases are a match to TRBD2. The CDR3 contains 19 residues. Germline CDR1 and CDR2: DFQATT and SNEGSKA (reference sequence). The J segment lost 0 bases and the V segment lost 1 base, leaving 14 bases of the junction unmatched. The CDR3 sequence is CSARVGTSSRVSSTDTQYF. As DNA, the CDR3 is TGCAGTGCTAGAGTTGGGACTAGCTCCCGTGTCTCTAGCACAGATACGCAGTATTTT.

This clonotype occurred a few times. The chain employs TRBV12-3 or TRBV12-4 and TRBJ1-5; the D is unclear. The CDR3 totals 14 residues. Trimming pared 0 bases from V and 3 bases from J, leaving 6 bases between. The CDR3 spells CASSLASYNQPQHF. In DNA form, the CDR3 reads TGTGCCAGCAGTTTAGCCAGCTACAATCAGCCCCAGCATTTT.

DNA of the CDR3: TGTGCCACCAGTGATCAGGGAAGGCACGAGCAGTACTTC. Its protein is CATSDQGRHEQYF. This chain uses TRBV24-1 with TRBJ2-7, with D possibly TRBD1 on 5 matching bases. Germline V gives CDR1 KGHDR, CDR2 SFDVKD. The CDR3 consists of 13 residues. V was shortened by 3 bases and J by 5 bases, with 10 bases between the two germline ends.

The chain is built from TRBV6-5 and TRBJ2-5, with a weak D call TRBD1 (5 bases). The CDR3 is made up of 17 amino acids. V was cut by 0 bases and J by 5 bases, with 19 bases left in between. The germline V gene has CDR1 MNHEY and CDR2 SVGAGI. CDR3 DNA: TGTGCCAGCAGTTACTCTGGGCCAGGGCGAATGGGGGAGACCCAGTACTTC. Protein: CASSYSGPGRMGETQYF.

This clonotype has only a few counts. This chain joins TRBV5-1 and TRBJ2-1; 8 nucleotides line up with TRBD1. The trim removed 4 bases at V and 4 bases at J, leaving 7 bases unmatched. This CDR3 contains 15 residues. CDR1 is SGHRS and CDR2 is YFSETQ in the germline V gene. The CDR3: CASSVRDRIYNEQFF. Here the CDR3 DNA reads TGCGCCAGCAGCGTCCGGGACAGGATTTACAATGAGCAGTTCTTC.

The rearrangement joins TRBV3-1 to TRBJ2-5, with 7 bases fitting TRBD1. This CDR3 region has 14 residues. Germline V gives CDR1 LGHDT, CDR2 YNNKEL (reference sequence). J was trimmed by 2 bases and V by 7 bases; bases with no gene match: 7. The CDR3 is CASKLTGNQETQYF. CDR3 DNA: TGTGCCAGCAAGTTGACAGGGAATCAAGAGACCCAGTACTTC.

This clonotype has a handful of counts. The rearrangement uses TRBV20-1 and TRBJ2-7; D unresolved. The ends were cut back, 1 base at V and 1 base at J, with 11 bases in the middle. The CDR3 loop spans 14 amino acids. Germline loops: CDR1 DFQATT, CDR2 SNEGSKA (reference sequence). CDR3 region: CSARGLQISYEQYF. CDR3 bases: TGCAGTGCTAGAGGGCTCCAGATTTCCTACGAGCAGTACTTC.

This clonotype was seen only a few times. The chain joins TRBV15 to TRBJ2-5, with D unclear. Trimming shortened V by 4 bases and J by 2 bases, and 11 bases separated the two germline ends. CDR1 is LNHNV, CDR2 YYDKDF, per germline (reference sequence). This CDR3 has 14 residues. The DNA for the CDR3 is TGTGCCACCAGCAAAAGACGGTCACAAGAGACCCAGTACTTC. Translation: CATSKRRSQETQYF.

The V and J genes are TRBV12-3 or TRBV12-4 and TRBJ2-1, with 11 positions matching TRBD2. The CDR3 loop spans 23 amino acids. With V trimmed by 1 base and J by 0 bases, 20 bases remained unmatched. Here the CDR3 DNA reads TGTGCCAGCAGTTTAGACCCGGAGGGACTAGCGGTCCACTGGGTGAGCTCCTACAATGAGCAGTTCTTC. Its protein is CASSLDPEGLAVHWVSSYNEQFF.

The rearrangement links TRBV7-9 to TRBJ1-1; 8 bases line up with TRBD1. Germline trimming cut 2 bases from V and 1 base from J; bases unmatched to any gene: 6. CDR3 length equals 16 residues. From germline, CDR1 is SEHNR and CDR2 FQNEAQ (reference sequence). CDR3 DNA sequence: TGTGCCAGCAGCTTAACTACAGGGGGAGAGAACACTGAAGCTTTCTTT. Translated: CASSLTTGGENTEAFF.

V usage is TRBV29-1 and J usage is TRBJ2-4; TRBD1 agrees at 7 bases. Per the germline V gene, CDR1 is SQVTM and CDR2 is ANQGSEA. The CDR3 runs 13 residues. J gave up 8 bases and V 4 bases, and 8 bases lay outside the gene matches. CDR3 DNA sequence: TGCAGCGTTGTGCAGGGCACAGGGGACATTCAGTACTTC. This encodes CSVVQGTGDIQYF.

This chain links TRBV25-1 with TRBJ2-5; D perhaps matches TRBD2 (5 bases). This CDR3 contains 14 residues. V dropped 3 bases and J dropped 5 bases, with 13 bases sitting between them. Germline V gene lookup returns CDR1 MGHDK and CDR2 SYGVNS. CDR3 nucleotide sequence: TGTGCCAGCAGTGAGTGGACTGCCAAGGAGACCCAGTACTTC. This encodes CASSEWTAKETQYF.

There are a few counts of this clonotype. The chain links TRBV12-3 or TRBV12-4 to TRBJ2-1; D perhaps matches TRBD2 (6 bases). CDR3 length: 15 residues. The V gene lost 2 bases and the J gene lost 4 bases, with 12 bases spanning the gap. In DNA, the CDR3 is TGTGCCAGCAGTTTACCAACTAGCCCTTACAATGAGCAGTTCTTC. Translated: CASSLPTSPYNEQFF.

The chain has TRBV7-2 and TRBJ2-4, with D maybe TRBD1 (5 bases). The germline CDR1 and CDR2 sequences are SGHTA and FQGNSA. The CDR3 sequence is 12 residues long. V was shortened by 3 bases and J by 8 bases, with 8 bases between the two germline ends. CDR3: CASSLKGDIQYF. Here the CDR3 DNA reads TGTGCCAGCAGCTTGAAAGGGGACATTCAGTACTTC.

This clonotype was recorded a few times. The chain employs TRBV29-1 and TRBJ2-7, with TRBD2 matching over 14 bases. Germline V gene data show CDR1 as SQVTM and CDR2 as ANQGSEA. With 3 bases clipped from V and 3 bases from J, the junction kept 4 bases outside the gene matches. The CDR3 runs to 15 residues. CDR3 bases: TGCAGCGTTGATGGCGGACTAGCGGGAGGCTACGAGCAGTACTTC. Amino acid sequence: CSVDGGLAGGYEQYF.